The 29 T cell receptor beta chains in this list originate from one sample, sequenced in a study of T cells in localized non-small cell lung cancer. Data came from immunoSEQ multiplex PCR; TCRdb stores just in-frame clones and leaves some out. The profile covers fewer than 90,000 clones, with 80% appearing a single time and approximately 21% taken by the ten largest. Source: PBMCs, taken before any cancer treatment. These receptor sequences come from a man aged 40 to 75 with stage II squamous cell lung carcinoma.

This chain uses TRBV29-1 with TRBJ1-1, with 9 nucleotides matching TRBD1. V was pared by 1 base and J by 11 bases, with 8 bases of the junction left unmatched. The germline CDR1 and CDR2 sequences are SQVTM and ANQGSEA. The CDR3 sequence is 13 residues long. CDR3 coding DNA: TGCAGCGTTGAAGTCCAACAGGGGGCAGGCGCTTTCTTT. It specifies CSVEVQQGAGAFF.

This clone was seen more than once but under ten times. The rearrangement links TRBV5-1 to TRBJ2-3; weak D call: TRBD2 (5 bases). V lost 0 bases, J lost 5 bases, and 13 bases lay in between. Germline CDR1 reads SGHRS; CDR2 reads YFSETQ. The CDR3 is 15 amino acids. Here the CDR3 DNA reads TGCGCCAGCAGCTTGGGCGTCCCCCGGGGAGATACGCAGTATTTT. Its protein is CASSLGVPRGDTQYF.

The chain combines TRBV2 with TRBJ2-2; TRBD1 might be the D (6 bases). V was cut by 6 bases and J by 0 bases, with 11 bases left in between. This CDR3 comprises 15 residues. Per germline, CDR1 SNHLY and CDR2 FYNNEI. This CDR3 reads CASRARTANTGELFF. DNA of the CDR3: TGTGCCAGCAGGGCTAGGACAGCGAACACCGGGGAGCTGTTTTTT.

The rearrangement joins TRBV2 to TRBJ2-1; 9 positions agree with TRBD1. J gave up 4 bases and V 6 bases, and 7 bases lay outside the gene matches. The CDR3 sequence is 15 residues long. Germline-derived CDR1 and CDR2 are SNHLY and FYNNEI. The CDR3 is CASRTDRGEYNEQFF. DNA of the CDR3: TGTGCCAGCAGGACAGACAGGGGGGAGTACAATGAGCAGTTCTTC.

J is TRBJ1-1 and V is TRBV15; TRBD1 agrees at 8 bases. V gave up 5 bases and J gave up 3 bases; unmatched junction bases: 5. The CDR3 is made up of 14 amino acids. Germline V lookup: CDR1 LNHNV, CDR2 YYDKDF (reference sequence). The CDR3 here is CATSYTGGYTEAFF. For the CDR3, the DNA is TGTGCCACCAGCTATACAGGGGGATACACTGAAGCTTTCTTT.

This rearrangement joins TRBV19 to TRBJ1-1; D is unresolved. V shed 1 base and J shed 0 bases, with 12 bases lying between them. This CDR3 spans 16 amino acids. The germline gives CDR1 LNHDA, CDR2 SQIVND (reference sequence). The CDR3 loop is CASSIALEVMNTEAFF. The DNA for the CDR3 is TGTGCCAGTAGTATAGCATTGGAGGTGATGAACACTGAAGCTTTCTTT.

This clone was seen only a few times. The rearrangement uses TRBV19 and TRBJ2-7; D is unresolved. Germline V gene lookup returns CDR1 LNHDA and CDR2 SQIVND (reference sequence). V was cut by 3 bases and J by 2 bases, with 11 bases left in between. The CDR3 is made up of 14 amino acids. CDR3 protein: CASSIDRPPYEQYF. Here the CDR3 DNA reads TGTGCCAGTAGTATCGATAGACCTCCCTACGAGCAGTACTTC.

The rearrangement links TRBV19 to TRBJ1-6, with 10 bases aligning to TRBD1. Trimming removed 8 bases from V and 8 bases from J; junction bases left unmatched: 6. There are 14 residues in the CDR3. Germline V gene lookup returns CDR1 LNHDA and CDR2 SQIVND (reference sequence). The CDR3 protein is CASRQGARDSPLHF. CDR3 coding DNA: TGTGCCAGTCGACAGGGGGCGCGAGATTCACCCCTCCACTTT.

The CDR3 reads CASSLGTGGANNEQFF. The CDR3 coding sequence is TGTGCCAGCAGCCTTGGGACAGGGGGAGCAAACAATGAGCAGTTCTTC. This rearrangement joins TRBV5-4 to TRBJ2-1, with 11 positions matching TRBD1. Germline CDR1 reads SGHNT; CDR2 reads YYREEE (reference sequence). The ends lost 4 bases at V and 5 bases at J; junction bases unmatched: 8. CDR3 length: 16 amino acids. Based on the CDR3 plus reference TRBV5-4 and TRBJ2-1, the full variable domain is ETGVTQSPTHLIKTRGQQVTLRCSSQSGHNTVSWYQQALGQGPQFIFQYYREEENGRGNFPPRFSGLQFPNYSSELNVNALELDDSALYLCASSLGTGGANNEQFFGPGTRLTVL.

This chain links TRBV7-9 with TRBJ2-1; tentatively, D is TRBD1 (5 bases). The CDR3 is 14 residues long. CDR1 SEHNR and CDR2 FQNEAQ come from the germline V gene (reference sequence). V was shortened by 0 bases and J by 10 bases, with 13 bases between the two germline ends. The CDR3 region has the DNA TGTGCCAGCAGCTTAGCGGGGCCCCAAGGGGAGCAGTTCTTC. This codes for CASSLAGPQGEQFF.

This chain links TRBV7-6 with TRBJ1-2; 12 bases are a match to TRBD1. Germline loops: CDR1 SGHVS, CDR2 FNYEAQ. V lost 0 bases, J lost 7 bases, and 9 bases stayed unmatched. The length of the CDR3 is 17 residues. CDR3: CASSLARPGQGAAGYTF. Written as DNA, the CDR3 is TGTGCCAGCAGCTTAGCACGGCCGGGACAGGGGGCCGCTGGCTACACCTTC.

The chain has TRBV30 and TRBJ2-1, with D perhaps matching TRBD1 or TRBD2 (5 bases each). Germline CDR1 and CDR2: GTSNPN and SVGIG (reference sequence). The CDR3 is 13 amino acids. Trimming cost V 1 base and J 12 bases, with 16 bases left between them. The CDR3 DNA sequence: TGTGCCTGGAGTGCCGCCATAAAGGGGACGCAGTTCTTC. This gives the protein CAWSAAIKGTQFF. Full variable domain (rest looked up from reference TRBV30 and TRBJ2-1): SQTIHQWPATLVQPVGSPLSLECTVEGTSNPNLYWYRQAAGRGLQLLFYSVGIGQISSEVPQNLSASRPQDRQFILSSKKLLLSDSGFYLCAWSAAIKGTQFFGPGTRLTVL.

This clone was counted between two and nine times. The chain uses TRBV2 and TRBJ1-1; the D is unclear. V lost 3 bases to trimming and J lost 2 bases, with 4 bases between them. The V gene's germline CDR1 is SNHLY and CDR2 FYNNEI. The CDR3 runs to 12 residues. CDR3 loop: CASSDYNTEAFF. The CDR3 DNA is TGTGCCAGCAGTGACTATAACACTGAAGCTTTCTTT. Looking up the rest from reference TRBV2 and TRBJ1-1 gives the full variable domain: EPEVTQTPSHQVTQMGQEVILRCVPISNHLYFYWYRQILGQKVEFLVSFYNNEISEKSEIFDDQFSVERPDGSNFTLKIRSTKLEDSAMYFCASSDYNTEAFFGQGTRLTVV.

J is TRBJ1-4 and V is TRBV28; D ambiguous. Germline CDR1 and CDR2: MDHEN and SYDVKM. CDR3 size: 14 residues. V lost 6 bases and J 0 bases, leaving 8 bases between the germline ends. The CDR3 coding sequence is TGTGCCAGCAGCCTACAAGCAACTAATGAAAAACTGTTTTTT. Amino acids: CASSLQATNEKLFF.

The V and J genes are TRBV5-1 and TRBJ2-1; the match to TRBD1 covers 9 bases. The ends lost 3 bases at V and 7 bases at J; junction bases unmatched: 8. The CDR3 runs 15 residues. Germline V gene data show CDR1 as SGHRS and CDR2 as YFSETQ. CDR3 coding DNA: TGCGCCAGCAGCTGGACAGGGGACAGGGCAAATGAGCAGTTCTTC. Residues: CASSWTGDRANEQFF.

The rearrangement joins TRBV4-2 to TRBJ1-3; D gene uncertain. Trimming shortened V by 5 bases and J by 7 bases, and 12 bases separated the two germline ends. CDR3 length: 13 residues. Germline-derived CDR1 and CDR2 are LGHNA and YNFKEQ. The DNA for the CDR3 is TGTGCCAGCAGCGCCCCTATCGCGAACACCATATATTTT. Translating gives CASSAPIANTIYF.

The rearrangement joins TRBV5-1 to TRBJ2-2; 8 positions agree with TRBD1. There are 16 residues in the CDR3. J lost 0 bases, V lost 2 bases, and 3 bases had no gene match. Germline V gives CDR1 SGHRS, CDR2 YFSETQ. In DNA form, the CDR3 reads TGCGCCAGCAGCTTACGGACAGGGACGAACACCGGGGAGCTGTTTTTT. It yields the protein CASSLRTGTNTGELFF.

The rearrangement links TRBV28 to TRBJ1-3, with 7 bases matching TRBD1. The CDR3 contains 14 residues. Germline V gene lookup returns CDR1 MDHEN and CDR2 SYDVKM. J was trimmed by 2 bases and V by 4 bases; bases with no gene match: 2. For the CDR3, the DNA is TGTGCCAGCAGTTCAACAGGGGCTGGAAACACCATATATTTT. Translation gives CASSSTGAGNTIYF.

The chain uses TRBV18 and TRBJ2-5; no clear D gene. CDR3 length equals 15 residues. Between the trimmed V and J ends, which lost 3 bases and 5 bases, there was a span of 16 bases. Germline CDR1 KGHSH, CDR2 LQKENI. Written as DNA, the CDR3 is TGTGCCAGCTCACCGAATACCGGGCCCGGGGAGACCCAGTACTTC. It yields the protein CASSPNTGPGETQYF.

The chain carries TRBV4-3 and TRBJ2-7; TRBD2 agrees at 13 bases. With V trimmed by 1 base and J by 7 bases, 4 bases remained unmatched. This CDR3 is built from 15 residues. Germline CDR1 LGHNA, CDR2 YSLEER. The CDR3 here is CASSQGTSGGWEQYF. The CDR3 coding sequence is TGCGCCAGCAGCCAAGGGACTAGCGGGGGATGGGAGCAGTACTTC.

The chain uses TRBV30 and TRBJ2-5; D not resolved. Trimming cost V 2 bases and J 6 bases, with 10 bases left between them. Germline-derived CDR1 and CDR2 are GTSNPN and SVGIG (reference sequence). The CDR3 is made up of 12 amino acids. CDR3 protein: CAWSLSVQTQYF. In DNA form, the CDR3 reads TGTGCCTGGAGTCTTTCCGTACAGACCCAGTACTTC.

V is TRBV28 and J is TRBJ2-5; TRBD2 aligns across 7 bases. The CDR3 is 13 amino acids. After removal of 5 bases from V and 7 bases from J, the junction contained 7 bases not matched to a gene. Germline CDR1 and CDR2: MDHEN and SYDVKM. CDR3 amino acids: CASSGRGGGTQYF. CDR3 DNA sequence: TGTGCCAGCAGTGGGCGGGGCGGGGGGACCCAGTACTTC.

This clone was counted between two and nine times. The chain recombines TRBV4-2 with TRBJ1-2, with D maybe TRBD1 (5 bases). CDR3 length: 17 residues. The germline gives CDR1 LGHNA, CDR2 YNFKEQ. Deletions cut 0 bases from V and 7 bases from J, with 21 bases between. The CDR3 here is CASSQDQQDLGKSGYTF. The CDR3 nucleotides are TGTGCCAGCAGCCAAGATCAACAGGACCTCGGAAAGAGTGGCTACACCTTC.

V usage is TRBV6-1 and J usage is TRBJ2-7; D call uncertain. Germline V lookup: CDR1 MNHNS, CDR2 SASEGT. This CDR3 is built from 14 residues. V lost 5 bases, J lost 2 bases, and 13 bases lay in between. The CDR3 reads CASSIRAVTYEQYF. The DNA for the CDR3 is TGTGCCAGCAGTATCCGGGCTGTTACCTACGAGCAGTACTTC.

This chain uses TRBV5-6 with TRBJ1-1, with D maybe TRBD1 (5 bases). This CDR3 spans 15 amino acids. V was cut by 0 bases and J by 0 bases, with 9 bases left in between. Germline V gene lookup returns CDR1 SGHDT and CDR2 YYEEEE. The CDR3 loop is CASSLDPGLNTEAFF. CDR3 in DNA: TGTGCCAGCAGCTTGGATCCGGGGCTGAACACTGAAGCTTTCTTT.

The rearrangement links TRBV5-1 to TRBJ2-7; D may be TRBD2 (5 bases). In germline, CDR1 is SGHRS, CDR2 YFSETQ. This CDR3 region has 13 residues. V was cut by 4 bases and J by 5 bases, with 13 bases left in between. CDR3 loop: CASSLRDGDEQYF. CDR3 DNA sequence: TGCGCCAGCAGCCTCCGGGATGGAGACGAGCAGTACTTC. The variable domain in full, with the rest retrieved from reference TRBV5-1 and TRBJ2-7, is KAGVTQTPRYLIKTRGQQVTLSCSPISGHRSVSWYQQTPGQGLQFLFEYFSETQRNKGNFPGRFSGRQFSNSRSEMNVSTLELGDSALYLCASSLRDGDEQYFGPGTRLTVT.

The CDR3, as DNA: TGTGCCAGCACCCGACAGGGTACCGAGCAGTACTTC. Translation gives CASTRQGTEQYF. This chain joins TRBV18 and TRBJ2-7; 7 nucleotides line up with TRBD1. The germline CDR1 and CDR2 sequences are KGHSH and LQKENI. The junction had 7 bases not matched to a gene; V was cut back by 8 bases and J by 6 bases. CDR3 length: 12 residues.

The V call is TRBV28, the J call TRBJ1-2, with TRBD1 as a possible D gene (6 bases). Germline V CDR1 and CDR2: MDHEN, SYDVKM. The V end lost 3 bases, the J end lost 4 bases, and 12 bases lay between the germline ends. This CDR3 is built from 14 residues. DNA for the CDR3: TGTGCCAGCAGTTTGAGTGGGGGCAGCTATGGCTACACCTTC. As protein: CASSLSGGSYGYTF.

The CDR3 DNA reads as TGTGCCAGCAGCTTGAAGGGCGGCTCCACTGAAGCTTTCTTT. Translated: CASSLKGGSTEAFF. The V call is TRBV7-9, the J call TRBJ1-1; no clear D. The CDR3 length is 14 residues. The V end lost 3 bases, the J end lost 4 bases, and 12 bases lay between the germline ends. Germline CDR1 SEHNR, CDR2 FQNEAQ (reference sequence). The whole variable domain, filled in from reference TRBV7-9 and TRBJ1-1, reads DTGVSQNPRHKITKRGQNVTFRCDPISEHNRLYWYRQTLGQGPEFLTYFQNEAQLEKSRLLSDRFSAERPKGSFSTLEIQRTEQGDSAMYLCASSLKGGSTEAFFGQGTRLTVV.